This entry concerns a single TCR beta chain. This CDR3 is 17 amino acids long. J was trimmed by 1 base and V by 5 bases; bases with no gene match: 10. Germline CDR1 SGHRS, CDR2 YFSETQ. The entry originates in a study of type 1 regulatory T cells. Across the study: An in vitro protocol generated T-allo10, a Tr1-enriched, alloantigen-specific CD4 T cell product.

One entry per CDR3 protein results from TCRdb running MiXCR on the reads. In the table there are some 90,000 distinct CDR3 sequences, roughly 30% of which are singletons. J is TRBJ2-2 and V is TRBV5-1, with TRBD2 matching 8 bases. Specimen: CD4+ T cells, either the whole sample or a sorted fraction (not recorded which). The sequence was obtained from a human donor in good health. The DNA for the CDR3 is TGCGCCAGCAGAACAGGTCTGAGCGGGAGGAACACCGGGGAGCTGTTTTTT. Translation gives CASRTGLSGRNTGELFF.